The 29 T cell receptor beta chains below were found in one sample sequenced in a study of shared clonotypes between healthy human individuals. Assay: immunoSEQ multiplex PCR; the TCRdb copy retains only in-frame clones and omits some. The sample yields hundreds of thousands of clones, 90% to 98% seen once. Naive CD8 cells comprised CD45RO-negative, CCR7-positively selected cells, excluding terminally differentiated effector memory CD45RA+ cells. Sequencing was done on a sample of naive CD8+ T cells sorted from blood. The source of these receptors is a man aged 25 to 40 in good health.

The chain recombines TRBV4-1 with TRBJ2-7; 9 bases are shared with TRBD1. Germline CDR1 is MGHRA and CDR2 is YSYEKL. V gave up 4 bases and J gave up 4 bases; unmatched junction bases: 5. This CDR3 is 14 amino acids long. DNA of the CDR3: TGCGCCAGCAGCCCCCGGGACAGGGAGTACGAGCAGTACTTC. Translation: CASSPRDREYEQYF.

V usage is TRBV29-1 and J usage is TRBJ1-4; D gene uncertain. V was cut by 1 base and J by 5 bases, with 11 bases left in between. The CDR3 consists of 14 residues. Germline V lookup: CDR1 SQVTM, CDR2 ANQGSEA. The CDR3 sequence: CSVEVPALNEKLFF. The DNA of the CDR3 is TGCAGCGTTGAAGTTCCGGCCCTCAATGAAAAACTGTTTTTT.

V gene TRBV5-6 combines with J gene TRBJ1-2; perhaps TRBD1 as D (5 bases). Trimming pared 4 bases from V and 3 bases from J, leaving 16 bases between. Germline-derived CDR1 and CDR2 are SGHDT and YYEEEE. The CDR3 extends over 15 amino acids. The CDR3 DNA reads as TGTGCCAGCAGCCAAGGGGAGCAAACCCACTATGGCTACACCTTC. Amino acid sequence: CASSQGEQTHYGYTF.

With regard to this clone: The sample carries other DNA sequences with the same CDR3. This chain links TRBV7-2 with TRBJ1-5, with D uncertain. The CDR3 is made up of 12 amino acids. V shed 1 base and J shed 6 bases, with 4 bases lying between them. Germline V gene data show CDR1 as SGHTA and CDR2 as FQGNSA. The CDR3 DNA reads TGTGCCAGCAGCTTAGGGGGTCAGCCCCAGCATTTT. This sequence encodes CASSLGGQPQHF. Combining the CDR3 with reference TRBV7-2 and TRBJ1-5 gives the whole variable domain GAGVSQSPSNKVTEKGKDVELRCDPISGHTALYWYRQSLGQGLEFLIYFQGNSAPDKSGLPSDRFSAERTGGSVSTLTIQRTQQEDSAVYLCASSLGGQPQHFGDGTRLSIL.

The genes are TRBV7-2 and TRBJ2-7, with 7 bases that match TRBD2. There are 15 residues in the CDR3. The junction had 6 bases not matched to a gene; V was cut back by 3 bases and J by 1 base. The germline CDR1 and CDR2 sequences are SGHTA and FQGNSA. The DNA of the CDR3 is TGTGCCAGCAGCTTCGGGGGAGGGATATCCTACGAGCAGTACTTC. Its translation is CASSFGGGISYEQYF.

The chain is built from TRBV6-1 and TRBJ1-3, with D tentatively TRBD1 (5 bases). CDR3 length equals 16 residues. Per the germline V gene, CDR1 is MNHNS and CDR2 is SASEGT. V lost 3 bases and J 3 bases, leaving 15 bases between the germline ends. The CDR3 loop is CASSDWGPSLGNTIYF. In DNA form, the CDR3 reads TGTGCCAGCAGTGATTGGGGCCCTTCTCTTGGAAACACCATATATTTT.

About this clone: Distinct nucleotide sequences in the sample also encode this CDR3. The chain carries TRBV5-6 and TRBJ2-3; no clear D gene. The CDR3 has 11 amino acids. Trimming cost V 2 bases and J 5 bases, with 3 bases left between them. Germline V CDR1 and CDR2: SGHDT, YYEEEE. The CDR3 reads CASSLQDTQYF. The CDR3 DNA follows: TGTGCCAGCAGCTTACAAGATACGCAGTATTTT.

This rearrangement joins TRBV27 to TRBJ2-1, with D perhaps TRBD2 (6 bases). V was trimmed by 0 bases and J by 1 base, leaving 7 bases between them. The CDR3 runs to 15 residues. The V gene's germline CDR1 is MNHEY and CDR2 SMNVEV (reference sequence). CDR3 in amino acids: CASSLSAGSYNEQFF. The CDR3 DNA reads as TGTGCCAGCAGTTTATCGGCGGGATCCTACAATGAGCAGTTCTTC.

The chain combines TRBV25-1 with TRBJ2-7; perhaps D is TRBD1 or TRBD2 (5 bases each). Germline CDR1 MGHDK, CDR2 SYGVNS. V gave up 4 bases and J gave up 6 bases, with 7 bases separating them. The CDR3 extends over 11 amino acids. CDR3 bases: TGTGCCAGCAGTGCGGGGCTCGAGCAGTACTTC. Protein: CASSAGLEQYF.

This chain connects TRBV7-2 to TRBJ1-3; D gene ambiguous. Deletions cut 6 bases from V and 0 bases from J, with 12 bases between. CDR3 length: 15 amino acids. Per germline, CDR1 SGHTA and CDR2 FQGNSA. In DNA, the CDR3 is TGTGCCAGCAGTTTGGACGGAGACTCTGGAAACACCATATATTTT. Translating it yields CASSLDGDSGNTIYF.

V and J are TRBV11-2 and TRBJ2-7; D might be TRBD1 (6 bases). In germline, CDR1 is SGHAT, CDR2 FQNNGV. V lost 5 bases, J lost 3 bases, and 8 bases lay in between. The CDR3 runs 12 residues. CDR3 nucleotides: TGTGCCAGCAGCACAGGGTACTACGAGCAGTACTTC. Translated, it gives CASSTGYYEQYF.

This chain links TRBV6-5 with TRBJ2-7, with 12 nucleotides matching TRBD2. The V segment lost 6 bases and the J segment 5 bases; nucleotides outside the gene matches: 5. The CDR3 length is 14 residues. CDR1 is MNHEY, CDR2 SVGAGI, per germline. The CDR3 region has the DNA TGTGCCAGCAGCTCTAGCGGGAGGGCCAACGAGCAGTACTTC. It is translated as CASSSSGRANEQYF.

This chain joins TRBV7-6 and TRBJ2-7, with 9 bases fitting TRBD1. The germline V gene encodes CDR1 SGHVS and CDR2 FNYEAQ. CDR3 size: 15 residues. The ends lost 5 bases at V and 3 bases at J; junction bases unmatched: 8. This CDR3 reads CASSPTRQGDYEQYF. For the CDR3, the DNA is TGTGCCAGCAGCCCTACGCGACAGGGGGACTACGAGCAGTACTTC.

This chain connects TRBV5-4 to TRBJ2-5, with 8 bases fitting TRBD2. Germline V gene lookup returns CDR1 SGHNT and CDR2 YYREEE (reference sequence). V shed 5 bases and J 1 base; nucleotides not matched to a gene: 10. The length of the CDR3 is 16 residues. CDR3 sequence: CASSRQDLAGQETQYF. As DNA, the CDR3 is TGTGCCAGCAGTCGACAAGACCTAGCGGGCCAAGAGACCCAGTACTTC.

The chain joins TRBV28 to TRBJ2-6, with 10 bases identical to TRBD1. The CDR3 extends over 19 amino acids. J was trimmed by 0 bases and V by 4 bases; bases with no gene match: 9. CDR1 and CDR2 (germline): MDHEN, SYDVKM. The chain's CDR3 is CASSSPGQGPVSGANVLTF. CDR3 coding DNA: TGTGCCAGCAGTTCGCCGGGACAGGGGCCCGTCTCTGGGGCCAACGTCCTGACTTTC.

This chain joins TRBV7-3 and TRBJ2-1, with D possibly being TRBD1 or TRBD2 (5 bases each). Deletions cut 2 bases from V and 14 bases from J, with 19 bases between. CDR3 length equals 14 residues. Looked up from germline, CDR1 is SGHTA and CDR2 is FQGTGA. The CDR3: CASSLSGDPGGEFF. CDR3 sequence (DNA): TGTGCCAGCAGCTTATCAGGAGACCCTGGGGGAGAGTTCTTC. Together with reference TRBV7-3 and TRBJ2-1, the CDR3 gives the full variable domain: GAGVSQTPSNKVTEKGKYVELRCDPISGHTALYWYRQSLGQGPEFLIYFQGTGAADDSGLPNDRFFAVRPEGSVSTLKIQRTERGDSAVYLCASSLSGDPGGEFFGPGTRLTVL.

This clone was counted between two and nine times. A junction boundary mismatches the germline segment, possibly from a read error. This chain joins TRBV7-7 and TRBJ2-7; perhaps TRBD2 as D (5 bases). The germline CDR1 and CDR2 sequences are SSHAT and FNYEAQ (reference sequence). The CDR3 consists of 15 residues. In DNA form, the CDR3 reads TGTGCTAGCAGCTTAACCGCGGGCAATGCCTACGAGCAGTACTTC. This sequence encodes CASSLTAGNAYEQYF.

The CDR3 reads CASSLVASSYNEQFF. In nucleotides, the CDR3 is TGTGCCAGCAGCTTGGTGGCCAGCTCCTACAATGAGCAGTTCTTC. The chain employs TRBV7-6 and TRBJ2-1; D unclear. Germline lookup yields CDR1 SGHVS and CDR2 FNYEAQ. The V end lost 3 bases, the J end lost 0 bases, and 9 bases lay between the germline ends. CDR3 length: 15 residues.

The rearrangement joins TRBV7-9 to TRBJ2-5; TRBD1 matches 11 bases. CDR1 is SEHNR and CDR2 is FQNEAQ in the germline V gene (reference sequence). The CDR3 contains 16 residues. V was pared by 1 base and J by 3 bases, with 4 bases of the junction left unmatched. CDR3 sequence: CASSLEPGQGEETQYF. The CDR3 DNA follows: TGTGCCAGCAGCTTAGAACCGGGACAGGGGGAAGAGACCCAGTACTTC.

The rearrangement uses TRBV13 and TRBJ2-2; TRBD1 might be the D (5 bases). CDR1 PRHDT and CDR2 FYEKMQ come from the germline V gene (reference sequence). Between the trimmed V and J ends, which lost 0 bases and 4 bases, there was a span of 24 bases. The CDR3 covers 20 residues. The CDR3 is CASSLGVAVFAGSSTGELFF. The CDR3 DNA reads as TGTGCCAGCAGCTTAGGGGTAGCCGTTTTTGCAGGGTCTTCCACCGGGGAGCTGTTTTTT. Full variable domain (missing parts from reference TRBV13 and TRBJ2-2): AAGVIQSPRHLIKEKRETATLKCYPIPRHDTVYWYQQGPGQDPQFLISFYEKMQSDKGSIPDRFSAQQFSDYHSELNMSSLELGDSALYFCASSLGVAVFAGSSTGELFFGEGSRLTVL.

The chain couples TRBV18 to TRBJ2-7; maybe TRBD1 (6 bases). This CDR3 has 16 residues. Trimming cost V 0 bases and J 0 bases, with 12 bases left between them. CDR1 KGHSH and CDR2 LQKENI come from the germline V gene. CDR3 loop: CASSPPDRPNSYEQYF. DNA of the CDR3: TGTGCCAGCTCACCACCCGACAGGCCGAACTCCTACGAGCAGTACTTC.

V is TRBV19 and J is TRBJ1-3, with D possibly matching TRBD1 (6 bases). Trimming removed 8 bases at V and 1 base at J, with 21 bases between. Germline V gives CDR1 LNHDA, CDR2 SQIVND (reference sequence). CDR3 length: 17 amino acids. Written as DNA, the CDR3 is TGTGCCAGTTCCCTGAGAACCGGGACAATGTCTGGAAACACCATATATTTT. Translation: CASSLRTGTMSGNTIYF.

The CDR3 DNA sequence: TGTGCCAGCAGTCGGCTCGGACTTTCAGATGAGCAGTTCTTC. Translated: CASSRLGLSDEQFF. The chain is built from TRBV9 and TRBJ2-1; the D gene is possibly TRBD2 (5 bases). Germline CDR1 SGDLS, CDR2 YYNGEE. V was cut by 5 bases and J by 8 bases, with 17 bases left in between. The CDR3 has 14 amino acids.

CDR3 sequence reads: CASSLAFGSGWTGELFF. The CDR3 region has the DNA TGTGCCAGCAGCTTAGCGTTTGGGTCAGGATGGACCGGGGAGCTGTTTTTT. The chain couples TRBV11-3 to TRBJ2-2; D not resolved. CDR3 length: 17 residues. The germline gives CDR1 SGHNT, CDR2 YENEEA. V was cut by 1 base and J by 5 bases, with 17 bases left in between.

This clone was picked up one time. The chain is built from TRBV7-2 and TRBJ2-5; D is perhaps TRBD1 or TRBD2 (5 bases each). Trimming removed 4 bases from V and 1 base from J, with 19 bases in between. CDR1 is SGHTA and CDR2 is FQGNSA in the germline V gene. The CDR3 is made up of 17 amino acids. The CDR3 spells CASSSTRETETQETQYF. In DNA, the CDR3 is TGTGCCAGCAGCTCAACGAGGGAGACAGAAACCCAAGAGACCCAGTACTTC.

CDR3 loop: CASSIWTGVNEQFF. CDR3 DNA sequence: TGTGCCAGTAGTATTTGGACAGGGGTCAATGAGCAGTTCTTC. The chain combines TRBV19 with TRBJ2-1; 9 nucleotides agree with TRBD1. The CDR3 spans 14 residues. J was trimmed by 6 bases and V by 3 bases; bases with no gene match: 3. Germline V gene sequence: CDR1 LNHDA, CDR2 SQIVND (reference sequence).

The chain's CDR3 is CAISDYRSGYTF. CDR3 DNA: TGTGCCATCAGTGATTATCGGAGTGGCTACACCTTC. The rearrangement links TRBV10-3 to TRBJ1-2; D not certain. Trimming took 3 bases from V and 7 from J, leaving 9 bases between them. Germline CDR1 reads ENHRY; CDR2 reads SYGVKD. The CDR3 runs 12 residues.

The chain has TRBV9 and TRBJ2-1; D is perhaps TRBD1 or TRBD2 (5 bases each). This CDR3 comprises 15 residues. Germline loops: CDR1 SGDLS, CDR2 YYNGEE. V was clipped by 4 bases and J by 4 bases, with 15 bases between them. CDR3 amino acids: CASSMGLAQYNEQFF. The CDR3 coding sequence is TGTGCCAGCAGCATGGGGCTAGCACAATACAATGAGCAGTTCTTC. The full variable domain, its missing parts supplied by reference TRBV9 and TRBJ2-1, is DSGVTQTPKHLITATGQRVTLRCSPRSGDLSVYWYQQSLDQGLQFLIQYYNGEERAKGNILERFSAQQFPDLHSELNLSSLELGDSALYFCASSMGLAQYNEQFFGPGTRLTVL.

The V call is TRBV11-2, the J call TRBJ2-5, with 7 positions matching TRBD2. There are 14 residues in the CDR3. V gave up 8 bases and J gave up 1 base; unmatched junction bases: 7. Germline V gene lookup returns CDR1 SGHAT and CDR2 FQNNGV. CDR3 residues: CASLGGGSQETQYF. The CDR3 DNA follows: TGTGCCAGCCTGGGGGGAGGGTCCCAAGAGACCCAGTACTTC.